Below, 15 T cell receptor beta chains from the same sample are listed, as sequenced in a study of blood T cell repertoires in COVID-19. Repertoires were generated with immunoSEQ multiplex PCR, while TCRdb's copy carries only in-frame clones and drops some. Of about 130,000 clones listed, roughly 72% were seen once; the top ten hold roughly 5%. The sequenced material came from peripheral blood. The receptors shown here come from a man in his sixties with acute or convalescent COVID-19.

The chain uses TRBV21-1 and TRBJ1-2; the table assigns TRBD1, which was not confirmed against the DNA. TRBV21-1 is given as a pseudogene. The CDR3 contains 17 residues. The CDR3 is CASSATGGGTKISGYTF. The CDR3, as DNA: TGTGCCAGCAGTGCTACAGGGGGCGGCACTAAAATATCCGGCTACACCTTC.

This chain joins TRBV2 and TRBJ2-3; 16 positions agree with TRBD2. The CDR3 has 15 amino acids. Germline V lookup: CDR1 SNHLY, CDR2 FYNNEI. Trimming cost V 6 bases and J 6 bases; bases outside gene matches: 3. This CDR3 is CASRKGLAGGDTQYF. Written as DNA, the CDR3 is TGTGCCAGCAGAAAGGGACTAGCGGGGGGGGATACGCAGTATTTT.

V usage is TRBV5-6 and J usage is TRBJ1-5; D remains unclear. V lost 2 bases and J 4 bases, leaving 7 bases between the germline ends. CDR3 length: 13 residues. Germline CDR1 is SGHDT and CDR2 is YYEEEE. In DNA form, the CDR3 reads TGTGCCAGCAGCTTATCCCAAAATCAGCCCCAGCATTTT. Translating gives CASSLSQNQPQHF.

This clone was detected only a few times. The V gene is TRBV27, the J gene TRBJ2-2; unclear D gene. Looked up from germline, CDR1 is MNHEY and CDR2 is SMNVEV (reference sequence). V was cut by 7 bases and J by 2 bases, with 11 bases left in between. This CDR3 contains 14 residues. The CDR3 reads CASTRQTNTGELFF. The CDR3 DNA sequence: TGTGCCAGCACACGGCAGACAAACACCGGGGAGCTGTTTTTT.

This clone was seen a few times. The rearrangement joins TRBV19 to TRBJ2-7; D is unresolved. This CDR3 has 13 residues. CDR1 is LNHDA and CDR2 is SQIVND in the germline V gene (reference sequence). The V gene lost 0 bases and the J gene lost 3 bases, with 6 bases spanning the gap. CDR3: CASSIEQNYEQYF. The DNA for the CDR3 is TGTGCCAGTAGTATAGAACAGAACTACGAGCAGTACTTC.

The chain is built from TRBV11-3 and TRBJ2-1; 12 bases fit TRBD1. The CDR3 is made up of 14 amino acids. The J segment lost 6 bases and the V segment lost 8 bases, leaving 5 bases of the junction unmatched. Germline CDR1 reads SGHNT; CDR2 reads YENEEA. CDR3 sequence reads: CASHRDRGPNEQFF. The CDR3 region has the DNA TGTGCCAGCCACCGGGACAGGGGGCCCAATGAGCAGTTCTTC. Full variable domain (outside the CDR3, taken from reference TRBV11-3 and TRBJ2-1): EAGVVQSPRYKIIEKKQPVAFWCNPISGHNTLYWYLQNLGQGPELLIRYENEEAVDDSQLPKDRFSAERLKGVDSTLKIQPAELGDSAVYLCASHRDRGPNEQFFGPGTRLTVL.

V gene TRBV7-2 combines with J gene TRBJ2-5; TRBD2 matches at 9 bases. Trimming at V came to 2 bases and at J to 5 bases, leaving 9 bases not matched to a gene. CDR3 length equals 16 residues. Germline V CDR1 and CDR2: SGHTA, FQGNSA. CDR3 in DNA: TGTGCCAGCAGCTTACGGCGGGAGGGCCGACGGGAGACCCAGTACTTC. Translating gives CASSLRREGRRETQYF.

This chain joins TRBV24-1 and TRBJ2-3; 11 positions match TRBD1. CDR3 length: 17 residues. J lost 4 bases, V lost 4 bases, and 9 bases had no gene match. Germline V gene lookup returns CDR1 KGHDR and CDR2 SFDVKD. The chain's CDR3 is CATSDGGQGVLADTQYF. The CDR3 DNA reads TGTGCCACCAGTGACGGGGGACAGGGGGTTTTGGCAGATACGCAGTATTTT.

In its sample, this clone was seen a few times. The chain joins TRBV7-2 to TRBJ1-2, with 8 bases that match TRBD1. CDR1 SGHTA and CDR2 FQGNSA come from the germline V gene. CDR3 length equals 16 residues. Trimming cost V 0 bases and J 5 bases; bases outside gene matches: 8. Here the CDR3 DNA reads TGTGCCAGCAGCTTAGCCACCCAGGGGGCTGGGTATGGCTACACCTTC. Translated: CASSLATQGAGYGYTF.

The V and J genes are TRBV9 and TRBJ2-7; D is possibly TRBD1 (5 bases). Germline V gene data show CDR1 as SGDLS and CDR2 as YYNGEE. Trimming cost V 8 bases and J 3 bases, with 12 bases left between them. CDR3 length equals 12 residues. CDR3 region: CARGDRNYEQYF. In DNA, the CDR3 is TGTGCCAGAGGCGACAGAAACTACGAGCAGTACTTC. The full variable domain, with the rest looked up from reference TRBV9 and TRBJ2-7, is DSGVTQTPKHLITATGQRVTLRCSPRSGDLSVYWYQQSLDQGLQFLIQYYNGEERAKGNILERFSAQQFPDLHSELNLSSLELGDSALYFCARGDRNYEQYFGPGTRLTVT.

V and J are TRBV7-9 and TRBJ1-4; D gene ambiguous. Trimming cost V 1 base and J 3 bases, with 12 bases left between them. CDR1 is SEHNR and CDR2 is FQNEAQ in the germline V gene (reference sequence). The CDR3 loop spans 16 amino acids. The CDR3 sequence is CASSLGAGRSNEKLFF. The CDR3 coding sequence is TGTGCCAGCAGCTTAGGGGCAGGTCGATCTAATGAAAAACTGTTTTTT.

This clone is a singleton in its sample. The same CDR3 can be traced to other DNA sequences in this sample. The chain uses TRBV18 and TRBJ2-1; D may be TRBD2 (5 bases). This CDR3 spans 13 amino acids. Trimming stripped 2 bases from V and 5 bases from J, with 7 bases between. Germline V lookup: CDR1 KGHSH, CDR2 LQKENI. The CDR3 DNA reads TGTGCCAGCTCACCAGGACTGAACAATGAGCAGTTCTTC. As protein: CASSPGLNNEQFF.

This clone was counted between two and nine times. The chain uses TRBV19 and TRBJ1-2; D is undetermined. Trimming pared 7 bases from V and 8 bases from J, leaving 20 bases between. Germline CDR1 and CDR2: LNHDA and SQIVND (reference sequence). This CDR3 region has 14 residues. The CDR3 is CASISSGVGPGYTF. The CDR3 nucleotides are TGTGCCAGTATCTCCTCCGGGGTTGGACCCGGCTACACCTTC.

The chain uses TRBV18 and TRBJ2-2, with D perhaps matching TRBD1 (5 bases). The germline V and J ends were trimmed by 6 bases and 2 bases, with 16 bases remaining between them. The CDR3 has 16 amino acids. Per the germline V gene, CDR1 is KGHSH and CDR2 is LQKENI. CDR3 DNA sequence: TGTGCCAGCTCCCTCGACAGACAGTTAAACACCGGGGAGCTGTTTTTT. It is translated as CASSLDRQLNTGELFF.

The rearrangement uses TRBV3-1 (or the pseudogene TRBV3-2) and TRBJ1-6; TRBD1 might be the D (6 bases). V gave up 6 bases and J gave up 8 bases, with 8 bases separating them. Germline-derived CDR1 and CDR2 are LGHDT and YNNKEL (reference sequence). The CDR3 spans 12 residues. The CDR3 DNA follows: TGTGCCAGCAGTCGGACAGATTCACCCCTCCACTTT. This gives the protein CASSRTDSPLHF.